These T cell receptor beta chains were read from a single sample in a study of T cells in Graves' hyperthyroidism and ophthalmopathy. Via MiXCR, TCRdb re-called the multiplex PCR reads, giving one row per CDR3 protein. The sample yields hundreds of thousands of distinct CDR3 sequences, over 12% seen once. The sequencing sample was made of blood. These receptors were taken from a man between 18 and 35 years old with Graves' ophthalmopathy. Each CDR3 is given with its conserved first and last residue. Each record gives: clone size, D gene, J gene, V gene, CDR3 protein, CDR3 DNA. A D gene is named only where the DNA matches it firmly. Part of the rows lack a size; the others show once, few, many or a class for expanded clones.

>many|-|TRBJ1-1|TRBV12-3/TRBV12-4
CASSLTVLNTEAFF
TGTGCCAGCAGCCTGACAGTTTTGAACACTGAAGCTTTCTTT
>-|-|TRBJ2-7|TRBV6-1
CASSLLQGREQYF
TGTGCCAGCAGTCTATTACAGGGCCGCGAGCAGTACTTC
>few|-|TRBJ2-7|TRBV6-1
CASSDRPRRYF
TGTGCCAGCAGTGATAGACCTAGGAGGTACTTC
>few|TRBD1|TRBJ1-2|TRBV29-1
CSAGQGRFDGYTF
TGCAGCGCCGGACAGGGAAGGTTCGATGGCTACACCTTC
>few|-|TRBJ1-1|TRBV20-1
CSANLGSANTEAFF
TGCAGTGCTAATCTGGGGAGCGCGAACACTGAAGCTTTCTTT
>many|-|TRBJ1-2|TRBV20-1
CSATKGGYGYTF
TGCAGTGCTACAAAAGGGGGCTATGGCTACACCTTC
>many|-|TRBJ2-4|TRBV7-3
CASSWTGRDIQYF
TGTGCCAGCAGCTGGACAGGGAGGGACATTCAGTACTTC
>many|-|TRBJ1-3|TRBV28
CASSLSGYGNTIYF
TGTGCCAGCAGTTTATCAGGGTACGGAAACACCATATATTTT
>few|-|TRBJ1-3|TRBV6-1
CASSQSGNTIYF
TGTGCCAGCAGTCAATCTGGAAACACCATATATTTT
>-|TRBD2|TRBJ2-4|TRBV18
CASSLTSGGADIQYF
TGTGCCAGCTCATTGACTAGCGGGGGGGCCGACATTCAGTACTTC